This T cell receptor beta chain was profiled in a study of blood T cell repertoires in COVID-19. Trimming pared 1 base from V and 4 bases from J, leaving 11 bases between. CDR3 length: 15 amino acids. In germline, CDR1 is MGHRA, CDR2 YSYEKL. TCRdb's table, derived via immunoSEQ multiplex PCR, lists solely in-frame clones and lacks some. The profile shows 140,000 or so clones, about 80% of them singletons. The TCR comes from a woman of 80 years or more with acute or convalescent COVID-19. Specimen: peripheral blood. The chain employs TRBV4-1 and TRBJ2-1; D possibly corresponds to TRBD1 (6 bases). The CDR3 bases are TGCGCCAGCAGCCAAGCCCAGGGGACATACAATGAGCAGTTCTTC. It codes for CASSQAQGTYNEQFF.